This entry concerns a single T cell receptor (beta chain). Its antigen is as yet unknown. This sample is drawn from a study of T cell responses to AZD1222 COVID-19 vaccine. Whole-study results and caveats: The donor group comprised mostly white British people and more females; the analysis possibly underestimated clonal diversity.

V dropped 0 bases and J dropped 8 bases, with 7 bases sitting between them. Germline V gene sequence: CDR1 SGHAT, CDR2 FQNNGV. The CDR3 is made up of 12 amino acids. Data came from immunoSEQ multiplex PCR; TCRdb stores just in-frame clones and leaves some out. The repertoire holds 150,000 to 200,000 clones, roughly nine tenths seen once, with less than 1.5% in the top ten. The V gene is TRBV11-2, the J gene TRBJ1-2; D remains ambiguous. This sample comprised peripheral blood, obtained 28 days after the second AZD1222 dose. The TCR sequence derives from an adult who received the AZD1222 COVID-19 vaccine. The chain's CDR3 is CASSLDSFGYTF. The CDR3 DNA follows: TGTGCCAGCAGCTTAGACAGCTTCGGCTACACCTTC.